The 15 T cell receptor beta chains reported below all come from one sample, sequenced in a study of Graves' ophthalmopathy and Graves' hyperthyroidism. The sequenced template was RNA, covering the TCR beta CDR3 region. Scientists carried out first-round RT-PCR using HTBI primers and then a second-round multiplex PCR. In TCRdb, the multiplex PCR reads were re-called with MiXCR into one record per CDR3 protein. There are around 1,000,000 distinct CDR3 sequences in the sample; 35% to 40% occur only once, and approximately 10% lies in the top ten. Input material: peripheral blood or thyroid tissue (not recorded which). Receptors originate from an adult man with Graves' hyperthyroidism.

This clonotype occurred many times. Sequence at one end of the junction differs from germline and may be a read error. The CDR3 region is CASSQGGYTEAFF. As DNA, the CDR3 is TGTGCCAGCAGCCAGGGCGGATACACTGAAGCTTTCTTT. V and J are TRBV5-1 and TRBJ1-1; D perhaps matches TRBD1 (5 bases). Germline assignment: CDR1 SGHRS and CDR2 YFSETQ. This CDR3 region has 13 residues.

In the case of this clonotype: A read error may account for a junction end that differs from germline. V and J are TRBV7-2 and TRBJ1-1, with 8 bases matching TRBD1. Germline V gene sequence: CDR1 SGHTA, CDR2 FQGNSA. The CDR3 extends over 17 amino acids. CDR3 loop: CASRRGTGFSLNTEAFF. The DNA for the CDR3 is TGCGCCAGCAGACGCGGGACAGGTTTTTCCTTGAACACTGAAGCTTTCTTT.

V is TRBV20-1 and J is TRBJ2-7; TRBD2 agrees at 12 bases. The V gene end was trimmed by 5 bases and the J gene end by 4 bases; junction bases not matched to a gene: 6. The CDR3 spans 14 residues. Germline V CDR1 and CDR2: DFQATT, SNEGSKA (reference sequence). CDR3 in DNA: TGCAGTGCTCCGACTAGCGGGAGTCGTTACGAGCAGTACTTC. Translating it yields CSAPTSGSRYEQYF.

In this sample, this clonotype turned up many times. V gene TRBV20-1 combines with J gene TRBJ1-2; the D gene is possibly TRBD1 (5 bases). CDR3 length: 14 amino acids. Germline CDR1 and CDR2: DFQATT and SNEGSKA (reference sequence). V was pared by 1 base and J by 3 bases, with 12 bases between. In DNA form, the CDR3 reads TGCAGTGCTAGAGTGCCGGGACCCTACTATGGCTACACCTTC. It translates to CSARVPGPYYGYTF.

The sample holds a few counts of this clonotype. The chain links TRBV12-3 or TRBV12-4 to TRBJ2-7; no reliable D call. This CDR3 comprises 13 residues. Trimming took off 6 bases at V and 4 bases at J, with 13 bases between the two ends. Written as DNA, the CDR3 is TGTGCCAGCAGGACCGCCTTGGGGTACGAGCAGTACTTC. It specifies CASRTALGYEQYF.

The sample holds many counts of this clonotype. The V and J genes are TRBV29-1 and TRBJ2-7, with TRBD1 matching over 11 bases. CDR1 SQVTM and CDR2 ANQGSEA come from the germline V gene. V gave up 4 bases and J gave up 7 bases; unmatched junction bases: 9. This CDR3 has 14 residues. CDR3 residues: CSVARTGGLGEQYF. The CDR3 DNA is TGCAGCGTTGCCAGGACAGGGGGCTTAGGTGAGCAGTACTTC.

This chain links TRBV7-9 with TRBJ1-4, with TRBD1 identical over 7 bases. Trimming cost V 3 bases and J 5 bases; bases outside gene matches: 12. Germline V gene sequence: CDR1 SEHNR, CDR2 FQNEAQ (reference sequence). The CDR3 covers 17 residues. CDR3 loop: CASSFPRRTGWNEKLFF. As DNA, the CDR3 is TGTGCCAGCAGCTTCCCTAGACGGACAGGATGGAATGAAAAACTGTTTTTT.

As to this clonotype: Compared with germline, one end of the junction differs, possibly owing to a read error. The chain uses TRBV7-9 and TRBJ1-5; maybe TRBD1 (5 bases). Germline lookup yields CDR1 SEHNR and CDR2 FQNEAQ (reference sequence). This CDR3 has 17 amino acids. Written as DNA, the CDR3 is TGCGCCAGCAGCCAGACGGAGGGGCTTCATAGCAATCAGCCCCAGCATTTT. Translation: CASSQTEGLHSNQPQHF.

This clonotype was observed at least ten times. J is TRBJ2-3 and V is TRBV2; D possibly corresponds to TRBD1 (6 bases). CDR3 length: 15 residues. The V end lost 1 base, the J end lost 6 bases, and 14 bases lay between the germline ends. The V gene's germline CDR1 is SNHLY and CDR2 FYNNEI. CDR3 in amino acids: CASSEGGQKFDTQYF. As DNA, the CDR3 is TGTGCCAGCAGTGAAGGGGGACAAAAGTTCGATACGCAGTATTTT.

This chain joins TRBV7-9 and TRBJ1-1; possibly TRBD1 for D (5 bases). Germline CDR1 SEHNR, CDR2 FQNEAQ (reference sequence). V lost 1 base and J 0 bases, leaving 9 bases between the germline ends. This CDR3 has 15 residues. CDR3 sequence (DNA): TGTGCCAGCAGCTTAGATCCGGACATGAACACTGAAGCTTTCTTT. It yields the protein CASSLDPDMNTEAFF.

The chain combines TRBV5-6 with TRBJ2-2, with no clear D. This CDR3 region has 15 residues. Germline values: CDR1 SGHDT, CDR2 YYEEEE. V lost 0 bases to trimming and J lost 7 bases, with 13 bases between them. The CDR3 DNA follows: TGTGCCAGCAGCTTGGTAGAGTACGACTTCGGGGAGCTGTTTTTT. Amino acid sequence: CASSLVEYDFGELFF.

V is TRBV20-1 and J is TRBJ1-4, with D tentatively TRBD1 (6 bases). CDR1 DFQATT and CDR2 SNEGSKA come from the germline V gene (reference sequence). Trimming removed 6 bases at V and 8 bases at J, with 19 bases between. The CDR3 has 14 amino acids. The CDR3 DNA follows: TGCAGTGCCGAAGGGGGGGGACTTGGAGAAAAACTGTTTTTT. Its translation: CSAEGGGLGEKLFF.

The table lists this clonotype with many counts. The chain employs TRBV2 and TRBJ2-2, with 10 bases matching TRBD2. The CDR3 runs to 15 residues. V shed 6 bases, J shed 6 bases, and the junction held 7 bases outside the gene matches. Germline CDR1 SNHLY, CDR2 FYNNEI. The CDR3 here is CASRQGGLAAGELFF. The CDR3 coding sequence is TGTGCCAGCAGACAAGGCGGACTAGCGGCCGGGGAGCTGTTTTTT.

This clonotype was seen a handful of times. The rearrangement joins TRBV7-2 to TRBJ2-5; D not resolved. V was shortened by 5 bases and J by 9 bases, with 4 bases between the two germline ends. The CDR3 runs to 9 residues. CDR1 is SGHTA and CDR2 is FQGNSA in the germline V gene. The CDR3 spells CASSAPQYF. The CDR3 nucleotides are TGTGCCAGCAGCGCGCCCCAGTACTTC.

A remark on this clonotype: This CDR3 fails to terminate in the conserved phenylalanine or tryptophan, so it likely reflects a read error. The DNA is left out, because the CDR3 cannot be placed on it with certainty; the CDR3 is given as TCRdb lists it. The CDR3 spells CSVVGCWDPGAPP. The gene calls are TRBV29-1 and TRBJ1-4; the table names TRBD1, a call not compared with the DNA. The CDR3 is made up of 13 amino acids, end residues included. Germline V lookup: CDR1 SQVTM, CDR2 ANQGSEA.